Listed below are T cell receptor beta chains from one sample, sequenced in a study of identical twins. TCRdb independently ran MiXCR on the 5' RACE reads; one entry per CDR3 protein. This sample has about 1.7 million distinct CDR3 sequences, with 25% to 35% found just once. Sequencing input: cord blood. These TCRs come from a newborn girl in good health. CDR3s include the opening cysteine and the closing phenylalanine or tryptophan. A D gene is named only where the DNA matches it firmly. Clone size appears in some rows only: once, few, many, or a class for an expanded clone.

>TRBD1|TRBJ2-1|TRBV25-1|NA
TGTGCCAGCAGTGCCCCGGGACAGAGGAATGAGCAGTTCTTC
CASSAPGQRNEQFF
>NA|TRBJ2-3|TRBV29-1|NA
TGCAGCGGCAGGGACACCACAGATACGCAGTATTTT
CSGRDTTDTQYF
>NA|TRBJ1-1|TRBV21-1|NA
TGTGCCAGCAGCAAATCGCGGGGGCGGAACACTGAAGCTTTCTTT
CASSKSRGRNTEAFF
>TRBD1|TRBJ1-2|TRBV5-1|NA
TGCGCCAGCAGCTTATCCCGCCAACCGGGACAGAGAAACTATGGCTACACCTTC
CASSLSRQPGQRNYGYTF
>NA|TRBJ1-6|TRBV6-1|NA
TGTGCCAGCAGTGAAACAGGGCCCATGGATTCACCCCTCCACTTT
CASSETGPMDSPLHF
>NA|TRBJ2-5|TRBV3-1|few
TGTGCCAGCAGCCAAGATCGGCGTCAAGAGACCCAGTACTTC
CASSQDRRQETQYF
>NA|TRBJ1-2|TRBV7-2|NA
TGTGCCAGCAGCTTAGCTGGCGGGAACTATGTCTACACCTTC
CASSLAGGNYVYTF
>NA|TRBJ2-1|TRBV3-1|few
TGTGCCAGCAGCCGCCTCGACAATTACAATGAGCAGTTCTTC
CASSRLDNYNEQFF
>NA|TRBJ2-7|TRBV28|few
TGTGCCAGCAGTTTTGGGACGCCCGGATACGAGCAGTACTTC
CASSFGTPGYEQYF
>NA|TRBJ1-1|TRBV12-3/TRBV12-4|few
TGTGCCAGCAGCCCCCTCGACCCGACGAACACTGAAGCTTTCTTT
CASSPLDPTNTEAFF
>NA|TRBJ1-2|TRBV5-1|NA
TGCGCCAGCAGCTTGGTCGGCGCAGCCTCTTCTAACTATGGCTACACCTTC
CASSLVGAASSNYGYTF
>NA|TRBJ1-1|TRBV10-3|NA
TGTGCCATTCTGGGACGGTCGAACACTGAAGCTTTCTTT
CAILGRSNTEAFF
>NA|TRBJ1-4|TRBV27|NA
TGTGCCAGCAGTTTCTTTGGACGTTTTGAAAAACTGTTTTTT
CASSFFGRFEKLFF
>TRBD2|TRBJ2-7|TRBV20-1|few
TGCAGTGCTAGAAAGATGCGCAGCGGGGGGTCGTACGAGCAGTACTTC
CSARKMRSGGSYEQYF
>NA|TRBJ2-1|TRBV5-1|NA
TGCGCCAGCAGCTTGTGGGGGGACCCCTACAATGAGCAGTTCTTC
CASSLWGDPYNEQFF
>NA|TRBJ2-3|TRBV20-1|NA
TGCACTGGCCTCCTCAGCGGCTTCACAGATACGCAGTATTTT
CTGLLSGFTDTQYF